A single sample is the source of the 15 T cell receptor beta chains below, sequenced in a study of intratumoral heterogeneity in liver cancer. This table comes from immunoSEQ multiplex PCR, and its TCRdb copy is limited to in-frame clones, with some not included. The sample holds over 20,000 clones, roughly 73% seen once. Sequenced here: tumor-adjacent normal tissue, sampled before any cancer treatment. The receptors stem from a woman aged 70-85 years with hepatocellular carcinoma.

This sequence joins TRBV19 and TRBJ2-2, with D tentatively TRBD1 (6 bases). CDR3 length equals 13 residues. Germline V gene lookup returns CDR1 LNHDA and CDR2 SQIVND (reference sequence). Trimming cost V 9 bases and J 4 bases, with 12 bases left between them. The CDR3 sequence: CASEYRVTGELFF. CDR3 DNA sequence: TGTGCCAGCGAATACAGGGTCACCGGGGAGCTGTTTTTT.

V is TRBV18 and J is TRBJ2-7; a possible D gene is TRBD2 (6 bases). The germline V gene has CDR1 KGHSH and CDR2 LQKENI. This CDR3 comprises 15 residues. The V end was cut by 0 bases, the J end by 1 base, with 10 bases between. The CDR3 DNA is TGTGCCAGCTCACCACCGGGACGGGGGTCCTACGAGCAGTACTTC. Its translation: CASSPPGRGSYEQYF.

The V gene is TRBV19, the J gene TRBJ2-2; 7 nucleotides match TRBD1. J gave up 5 bases and V 11 bases, and 11 bases lay outside the gene matches. Germline V gene sequence: CDR1 LNHDA, CDR2 SQIVND (reference sequence). The CDR3 has 14 residues. The CDR3 is CASGVTGRTGELFF. Written as DNA, the CDR3 is TGTGCCTCAGGGGTGACAGGGCGAACCGGGGAGCTGTTTTTT.

The rearrangement links TRBV27 to TRBJ2-7; D gene uncertain. Germline CDR1 MNHEY, CDR2 SMNVEV (reference sequence). Trimming removed 3 bases from V and 2 bases from J, with 11 bases in between. This CDR3 has 14 residues. The CDR3 sequence: CASSFISRAYEQYF. The CDR3 DNA is TGTGCCAGCAGTTTTATAAGCCGAGCCTACGAGCAGTACTTC.

This clone was observed a single time. The CDR3 coding sequence is TGTGCCAGCAGTTTAGGGGGACGGCGTAATGAAAAACTGTTTTTT. It codes for CASSLGGRRNEKLFF. The V and J genes are TRBV27 and TRBJ1-4; D may be TRBD1 (5 bases). Trimming cost V 2 bases and J 4 bases, with 11 bases left between them. CDR1 is MNHEY and CDR2 is SMNVEV in the germline V gene (reference sequence). The CDR3 runs to 15 residues.

The CDR3: CSAGTGVDTQYF. The DNA for the CDR3 is TGCAGCGCCGGGACAGGGGTGGATACGCAGTATTTT. The chain recombines TRBV29-1 with TRBJ2-3, with 10 bases lining up with TRBD1. The CDR3 spans 12 residues. CDR1 is SQVTM and CDR2 is ANQGSEA in the germline V gene. The ends lost 7 bases at V and 6 bases at J; junction bases unmatched: 4.

This clone has just a few counts. The chain links TRBV5-1 to TRBJ1-1; 10 nucleotides line up with TRBD1. This CDR3 contains 15 residues. V lost 2 bases and J lost 4; bases outside the gene matches: 5. The V gene's germline CDR1 is SGHRS and CDR2 YFSETQ. CDR3 sequence: CASSLGQGVVTEAFF. In DNA, the CDR3 is TGCGCCAGCAGCTTAGGACAGGGGGTGGTCACTGAAGCTTTCTTT.

This chain links TRBV2 with TRBJ2-2, with unresolved D. This CDR3 contains 17 residues. From germline, CDR1 is SNHLY and CDR2 FYNNEI. V lost 5 bases and J lost 2, with 18 bases in between. Written as DNA, the CDR3 is TGTGCCAGCAGTCCTCCCGTCCCATCCCCCAACACCGGGGAGCTGTTTTTT. It encodes CASSPPVPSPNTGELFF.

The genes are TRBV4-2 and TRBJ2-2; TRBD2 is a possible D gene (6 bases). This CDR3 region has 15 residues. Deletions cut 0 bases from V and 3 bases from J, with 8 bases between. Germline V gene data show CDR1 as LGHNA and CDR2 as YNFKEQ. This CDR3 reads CASSQEWGDTGELFF. In DNA, the CDR3 is TGTGCCAGCAGCCAAGAGTGGGGGGACACCGGGGAGCTGTTTTTT.

This chain joins TRBV6-5 and TRBJ2-4, with D maybe TRBD1 (6 bases). V shed 6 bases and J shed 8 bases, with 11 bases lying between them. This CDR3 has 12 residues. CDR1 is MNHEY and CDR2 is SVGAGI in the germline V gene. CDR3 residues: CASRLQGDIQYF. The CDR3 nucleotides are TGTGCCAGCAGATTACAGGGTGACATTCAGTACTTC.

V and J are TRBV18 and TRBJ2-5; unclear D gene. V lost 3 bases, J lost 2 bases, and 10 bases lay in between. Germline lookup yields CDR1 KGHSH and CDR2 LQKENI. The CDR3 contains 14 residues. The CDR3 reads CASSPLGRQETQYF. CDR3 coding DNA: TGTGCCAGCTCACCCTTGGGCAGGCAAGAGACCCAGTACTTC.

This clone was seen a single time. This sequence joins TRBV19 and TRBJ1-6; D possibly corresponds to TRBD1 (5 bases). The CDR3 extends over 15 amino acids. V lost 4 bases and J 6 bases, leaving 13 bases between the germline ends. The germline gives CDR1 LNHDA, CDR2 SQIVND (reference sequence). CDR3 DNA: TGTGCCAGTAGTAACCAGGGTGCCGCTAATTCACCCCTCCACTTT. Amino acid sequence: CASSNQGAANSPLHF.

This chain uses TRBV5-1 with TRBJ2-1; TRBD1 matches at 8 bases. Germline loops: CDR1 SGHRS, CDR2 YFSETQ. This CDR3 has 13 residues. With 4 bases clipped from V and 10 bases from J, the junction kept 7 bases outside the gene matches. As DNA, the CDR3 is TGCGCCAGCAGCCCCGGGACAGGATTCGAGCAGTTCTTC. Protein: CASSPGTGFEQFF.

The J gene is TRBJ2-7, the V gene TRBV9; the D is unclear. V gave up 1 base and J gave up 4 bases, with 15 bases separating them. CDR1 and CDR2 from the germline V gene are SGDLS and YYNGEE. The CDR3 is made up of 15 amino acids. CDR3: CASSVSPVWSYEQYF. CDR3 DNA sequence: TGTGCCAGCAGCGTATCCCCGGTTTGGTCGTACGAGCAGTACTTC.

The chain links TRBV2 to TRBJ1-3; tentatively, D is TRBD1 (5 bases). The germline V gene has CDR1 SNHLY and CDR2 FYNNEI. The V and J ends lost 9 bases and 0 bases respectively, with 12 bases between them. The CDR3 length is 14 residues. The CDR3: CARSTGDSGNTIYF. As DNA, the CDR3 is TGTGCCAGATCCACAGGAGACTCTGGAAACACCATATATTTT.